This T cell receptor (beta chain) was recovered during a study of type 1 regulatory T cells. Study overall: T-allo10 is an in vitro-generated, Tr1-enriched CD4 T cell product specific for alloantigen.

There are 14 residues in the CDR3. The germline V gene has CDR1 SGHTA and CDR2 FQGTGA. V lost 2 bases and J lost 6, with 13 bases in between. TCRdb re-called the reads through MiXCR, storing one row per CDR3 protein. The table records 60,000 to 80,000 distinct CDR3 sequences, nearly 65% of them present only once. This clonotype was seen a few times. The antigen is undetermined. The origin of this receptor is a human donor in good health. The sample comprised cultured T cells, either the whole culture or a sorted T cell fraction (not recorded which). Stated subset: Tr1-enriched cell product generated in vitro against host alloantigens. The chain joins TRBV7-3 to TRBJ1-2; D unresolved. Here the CDR3 reads CASSLGPTGDGYTF. Written as DNA, the CDR3 is TGTGCCAGCAGCTTAGGGCCGACTGGGGATGGCTACACCTTC.